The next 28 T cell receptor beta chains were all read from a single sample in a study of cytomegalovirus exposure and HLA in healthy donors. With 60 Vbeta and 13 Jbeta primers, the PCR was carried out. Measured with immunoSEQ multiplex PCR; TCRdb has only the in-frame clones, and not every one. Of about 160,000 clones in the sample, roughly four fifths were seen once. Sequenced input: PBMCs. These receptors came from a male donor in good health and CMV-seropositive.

CDR3 DNA sequence: TGTGCCAGCAGCCGGACTAGCGGGAGTAATGAGCAGTTCTTC. Its translation: CASSRTSGSNEQFF. This chain joins TRBV9 and TRBJ2-1; TRBD2 aligns across 13 bases. The CDR3 runs 14 residues. The junction had 2 bases not matched to a gene; V was cut back by 4 bases and J by 7 bases. The germline V gene has CDR1 SGDLS and CDR2 YYNGEE.

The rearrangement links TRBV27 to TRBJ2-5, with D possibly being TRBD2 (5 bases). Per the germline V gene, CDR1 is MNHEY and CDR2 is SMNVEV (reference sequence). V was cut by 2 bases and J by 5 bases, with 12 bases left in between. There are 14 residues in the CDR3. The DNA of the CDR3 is TGTGCCAGCAGTTTAGGGAGAGGCGGGGAGACCCAGTACTTC. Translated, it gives CASSLGRGGETQYF.

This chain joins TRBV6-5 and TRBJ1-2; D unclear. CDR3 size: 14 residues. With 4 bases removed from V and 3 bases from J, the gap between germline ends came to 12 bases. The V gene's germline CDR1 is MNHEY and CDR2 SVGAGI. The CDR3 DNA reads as TGTGCCAGCAGTTCGCCCCTGAGGCACTATGGCTACACCTTC. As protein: CASSSPLRHYGYTF.

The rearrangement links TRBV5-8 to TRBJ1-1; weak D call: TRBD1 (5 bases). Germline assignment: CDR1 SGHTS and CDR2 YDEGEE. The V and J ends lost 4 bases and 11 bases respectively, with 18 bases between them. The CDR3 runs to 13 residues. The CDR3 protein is CASSEIGGTAAFF. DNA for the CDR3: TGTGCCAGCAGCGAAATTGGAGGGACCGCGGCTTTCTTT.

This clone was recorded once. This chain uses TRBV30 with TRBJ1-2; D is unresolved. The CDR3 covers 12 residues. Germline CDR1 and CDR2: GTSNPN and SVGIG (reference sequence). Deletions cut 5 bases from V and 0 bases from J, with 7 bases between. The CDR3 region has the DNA TGTGCCTGGGCGGGAGCTAACTATGGCTACACCTTC. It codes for CAWAGANYGYTF. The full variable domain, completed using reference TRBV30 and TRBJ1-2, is SQTIHQWPATLVQPVGSPLSLECTVEGTSNPNLYWYRQAAGRGLQLLFYSVGIGQISSEVPQNLSASRPQDRQFILSSKKLLLSDSGFYLCAWAGANYGYTFGSGTRLTVV.

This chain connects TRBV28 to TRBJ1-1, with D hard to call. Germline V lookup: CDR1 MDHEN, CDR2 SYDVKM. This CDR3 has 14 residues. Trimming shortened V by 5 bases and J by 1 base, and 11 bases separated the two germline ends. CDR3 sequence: CASSPLAKNTEAFF. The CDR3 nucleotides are TGTGCCAGCAGTCCTCTGGCCAAGAACACTGAAGCTTTCTTT. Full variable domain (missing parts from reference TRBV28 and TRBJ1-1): DVKVTQSSRYLVKRTGEKVFLECVQDMDHENMFWYRQDPGLGLRLIYFSYDVKMKEKGDIPEGYSVSREKKERFSLILESASTNQTSMYLCASSPLAKNTEAFFGQGTRLTVV.

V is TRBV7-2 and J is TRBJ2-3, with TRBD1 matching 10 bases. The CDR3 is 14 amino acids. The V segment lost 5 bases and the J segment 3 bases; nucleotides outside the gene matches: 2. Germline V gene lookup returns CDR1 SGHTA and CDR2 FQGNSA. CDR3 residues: CASSPDRGTDTQYF. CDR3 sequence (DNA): TGTGCCAGCAGCCCGGACAGGGGGACAGATACGCAGTATTTT.

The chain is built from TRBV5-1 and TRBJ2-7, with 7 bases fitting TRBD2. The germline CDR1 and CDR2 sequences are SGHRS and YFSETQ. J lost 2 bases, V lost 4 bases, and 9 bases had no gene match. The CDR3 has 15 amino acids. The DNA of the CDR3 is TGCGCCAGCAGCCCCCGGAGAGCGGGAACCTACGAGCAGTACTTC. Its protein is CASSPRRAGTYEQYF. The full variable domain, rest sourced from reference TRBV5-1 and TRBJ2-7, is KAGVTQTPRYLIKTRGQQVTLSCSPISGHRSVSWYQQTPGQGLQFLFEYFSETQRNKGNFPGRFSGRQFSNSRSEMNVSTLELGDSALYLCASSPRRAGTYEQYFGPGTRLTVT.

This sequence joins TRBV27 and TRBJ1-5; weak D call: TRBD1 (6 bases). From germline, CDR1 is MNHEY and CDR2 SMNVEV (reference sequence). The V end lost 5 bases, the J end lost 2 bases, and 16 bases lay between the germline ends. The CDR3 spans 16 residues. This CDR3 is CASSGNRVWGNQPQHF. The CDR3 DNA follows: TGTGCCAGCAGTGGAAACAGGGTCTGGGGCAATCAGCCCCAGCATTTT.

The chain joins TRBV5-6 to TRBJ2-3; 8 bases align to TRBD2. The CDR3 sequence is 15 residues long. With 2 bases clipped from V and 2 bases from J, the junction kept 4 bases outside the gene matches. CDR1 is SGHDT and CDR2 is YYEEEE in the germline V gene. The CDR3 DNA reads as TGTGCCAGCAGCTTTCCGGGGGGGAACACAGATACGCAGTATTTT. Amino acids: CASSFPGGNTDTQYF.

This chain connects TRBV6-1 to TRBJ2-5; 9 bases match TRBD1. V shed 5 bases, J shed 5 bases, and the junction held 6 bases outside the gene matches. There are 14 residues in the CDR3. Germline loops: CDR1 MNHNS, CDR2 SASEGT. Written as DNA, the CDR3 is TGTGCCAGCAGTTCCGGGACAGGGCGGGAGACCCAGTACTTC. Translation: CASSSGTGRETQYF.

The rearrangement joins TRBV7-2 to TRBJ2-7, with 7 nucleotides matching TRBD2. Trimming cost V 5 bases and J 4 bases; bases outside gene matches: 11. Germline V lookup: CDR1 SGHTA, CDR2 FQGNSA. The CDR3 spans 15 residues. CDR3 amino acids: CASSPYSGSEYEQYF. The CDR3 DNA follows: TGTGCCAGCAGCCCGTATAGCGGGTCCGAGTACGAGCAGTACTTC.

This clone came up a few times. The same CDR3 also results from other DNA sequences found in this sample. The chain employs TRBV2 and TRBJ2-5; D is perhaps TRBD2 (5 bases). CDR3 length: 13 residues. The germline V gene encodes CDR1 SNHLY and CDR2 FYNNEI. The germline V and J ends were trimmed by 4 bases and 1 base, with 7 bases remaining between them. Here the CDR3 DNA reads TGTGCCAGCAGTGCGGACTCCCAAGAGACCCAGTACTTC. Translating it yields CASSADSQETQYF.

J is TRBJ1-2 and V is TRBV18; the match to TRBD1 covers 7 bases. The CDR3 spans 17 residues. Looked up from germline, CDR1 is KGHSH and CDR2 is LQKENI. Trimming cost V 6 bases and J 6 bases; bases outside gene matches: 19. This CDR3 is CASSPGQAIYGNDGYTF. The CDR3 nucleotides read TGTGCCAGCTCGCCTGGACAGGCTATATATGGGAATGATGGCTACACCTTC.

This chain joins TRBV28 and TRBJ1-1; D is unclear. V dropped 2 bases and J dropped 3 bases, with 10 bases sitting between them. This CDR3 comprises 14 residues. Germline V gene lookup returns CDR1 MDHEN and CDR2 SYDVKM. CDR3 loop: CASSLLAMDTEAFF. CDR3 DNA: TGTGCCAGCAGTTTACTGGCCATGGACACTGAAGCTTTCTTT.

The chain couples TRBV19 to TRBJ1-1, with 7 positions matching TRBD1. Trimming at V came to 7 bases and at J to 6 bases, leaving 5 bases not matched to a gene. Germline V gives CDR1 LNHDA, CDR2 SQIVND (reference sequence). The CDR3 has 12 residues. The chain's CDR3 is CASISGGSEAFF. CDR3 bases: TGTGCCAGTATCTCAGGGGGGTCTGAAGCTTTCTTT.

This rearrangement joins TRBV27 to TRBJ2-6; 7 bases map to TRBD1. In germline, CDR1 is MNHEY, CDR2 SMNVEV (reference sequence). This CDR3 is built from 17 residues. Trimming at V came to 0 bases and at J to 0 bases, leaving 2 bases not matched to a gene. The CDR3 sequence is CASSLSWDSSGANVLTF. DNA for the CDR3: TGTGCCAGCAGTTTATCTTGGGACAGCTCTGGGGCCAACGTCCTGACTTTC.

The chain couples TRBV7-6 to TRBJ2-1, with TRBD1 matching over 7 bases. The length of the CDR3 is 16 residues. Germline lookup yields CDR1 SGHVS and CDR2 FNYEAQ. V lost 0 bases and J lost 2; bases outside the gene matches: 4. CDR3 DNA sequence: TGTGCCAGCAGCTTAGCCTCGGGACAGCCCTACAATGAGCAGTTCTTC. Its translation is CASSLASGQPYNEQFF.

The chain's CDR3 is CASSPETGYYGYTF. DNA of the CDR3: TGTGCCAGCTCACCCGAGACAGGTTACTATGGCTACACCTTC. The chain links TRBV18 to TRBJ1-2; D is perhaps TRBD1 (6 bases). The CDR3 extends over 14 amino acids. V lost 3 bases to trimming and J lost 3 bases, with 11 bases between them. CDR1 is KGHSH, CDR2 LQKENI, per germline.

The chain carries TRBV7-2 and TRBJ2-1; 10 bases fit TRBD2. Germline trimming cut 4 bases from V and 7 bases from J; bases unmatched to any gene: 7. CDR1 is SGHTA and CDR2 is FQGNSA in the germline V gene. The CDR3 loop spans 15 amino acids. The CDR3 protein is CASSSLAGVWNEQFF. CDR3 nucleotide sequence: TGTGCCAGCAGCTCTCTAGCGGGGGTGTGGAATGAGCAGTTCTTC.

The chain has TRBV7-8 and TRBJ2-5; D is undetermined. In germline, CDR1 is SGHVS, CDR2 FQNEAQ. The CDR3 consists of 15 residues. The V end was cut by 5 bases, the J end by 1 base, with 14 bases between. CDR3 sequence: CASSTRSLSQETQYF. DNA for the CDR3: TGTGCCAGCAGCACCCGAAGCCTTAGCCAAGAGACCCAGTACTTC.

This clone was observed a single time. CDR3 sequence (DNA): TGTGCCTGGATCCCCAGGGGCAAGAGGGTCACCTACGAGCAGTACTTC. Translated: CAWIPRGKRVTYEQYF. The V and J genes are TRBV30 and TRBJ2-7; D may be TRBD1 (6 bases). V was trimmed by 4 bases and J by 2 bases, leaving 21 bases between them. The germline gives CDR1 GTSNPN, CDR2 SVGIG (reference sequence). The CDR3 covers 16 residues.

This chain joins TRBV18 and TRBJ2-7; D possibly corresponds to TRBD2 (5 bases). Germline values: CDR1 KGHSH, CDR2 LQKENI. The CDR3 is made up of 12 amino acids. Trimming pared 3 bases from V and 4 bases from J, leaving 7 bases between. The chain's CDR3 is CASSPEGYEQYF. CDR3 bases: TGTGCCAGCTCACCCGAGGGATACGAGCAGTACTTC.

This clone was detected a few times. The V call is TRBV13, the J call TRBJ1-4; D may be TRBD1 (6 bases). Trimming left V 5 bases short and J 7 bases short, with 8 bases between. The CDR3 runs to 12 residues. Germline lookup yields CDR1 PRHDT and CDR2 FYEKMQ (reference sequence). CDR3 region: CASSRGAEKLFF. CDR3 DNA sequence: TGTGCCAGCAGCCGGGGGGCTGAAAAACTGTTTTTT. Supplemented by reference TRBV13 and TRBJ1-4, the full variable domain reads AAGVIQSPRHLIKEKRETATLKCYPIPRHDTVYWYQQGPGQDPQFLISFYEKMQSDKGSIPDRFSAQQFSDYHSELNMSSLELGDSALYFCASSRGAEKLFFGSGTQLSVL.

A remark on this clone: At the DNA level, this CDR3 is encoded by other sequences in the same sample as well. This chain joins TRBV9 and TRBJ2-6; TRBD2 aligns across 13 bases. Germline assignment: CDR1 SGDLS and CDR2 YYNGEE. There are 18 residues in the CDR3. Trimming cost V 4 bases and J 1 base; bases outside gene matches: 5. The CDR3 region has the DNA TGTGCCAGCAGCCCGCGACTAGCGGGGGGATCTGGGGCCAACGTCCTGACTTTC. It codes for CASSPRLAGGSGANVLTF.

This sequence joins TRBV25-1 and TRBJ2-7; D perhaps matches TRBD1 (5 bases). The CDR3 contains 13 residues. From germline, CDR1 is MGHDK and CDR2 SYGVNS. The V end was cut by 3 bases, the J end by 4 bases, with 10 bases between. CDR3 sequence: CASSDGDRYEQYF. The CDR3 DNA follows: TGTGCCAGCAGTGACGGAGACAGATACGAGCAGTACTTC.

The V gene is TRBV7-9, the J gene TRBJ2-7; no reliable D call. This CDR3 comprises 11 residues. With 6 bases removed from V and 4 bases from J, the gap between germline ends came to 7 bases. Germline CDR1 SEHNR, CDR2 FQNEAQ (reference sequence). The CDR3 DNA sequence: TGTGCCAGCAGTCCCAGTTACGAGCAGTACTTC. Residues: CASSPSYEQYF.

This chain's CDR3 is CASSPGTVNMNTEAFF. CDR3 nucleotide sequence: TGTGCCAGCTCACCCGGGACAGTGAACATGAACACTGAAGCTTTCTTT. The chain couples TRBV18 to TRBJ1-1; 7 bases map to TRBD1. The junction had 7 bases not matched to a gene; V was cut back by 3 bases and J by 0 bases. From germline, CDR1 is KGHSH and CDR2 LQKENI. The CDR3 has 16 amino acids.